Shown below are 25 T cell receptor beta chains from a single sample sequenced in a study of naive and memory T cell subsets (dated 2017 in TCRdb). Antigens of these TCRs are unknown. Library prep was done by UMI-ligation and nested PCR. Data came from an Illumina MiSeq. An equimolar mix of two oligonucleotides covering both TRBC1 and TRBC2 was used as the beta constant-region primer. The ligated cDNA went through four rounds of PCR with nested alpha and beta constant-region primers together with the SP2 primer. TCRdb redid the processing of the public reads, applying fastp at Q25 and MiXCR, and retained in-frame beta chains. Rows with one shared CDR3 protein collapse into an entry with the most common genes and DNA. Present in this sample are around 140,000 distinct CDR3 sequences, about 20% of which were seen just once. The top ten hold over 0.09% of the sample. What the study reported, not specific to this receptor: A few larger clonotypes were present in naive repertoires, especially CD8 naive repertoires, and these clonotypes were possibly memory cells re-expressing CD45RA.

Sequenced material: naive CD4+ T cells from blood. The intended sense of this specimen's cell subset or site label: naive T cells, CD45RA high CD27+. The receptors stem from a human donor in good health.

The chain combines TRBV20-1 with TRBJ2-7; D is uncertain. The CDR3 loop spans 15 amino acids. In germline, CDR1 is DFQATT, CDR2 SNEGSKA (reference sequence). Trimming took 0 bases from V and 0 from J, leaving 12 bases between them. The CDR3 is CSARDQRRSSYEQYF. The CDR3, as DNA: TGCAGTGCTAGAGATCAGCGTCGAAGCTCCTACGAGCAGTACTTC.

The rearrangement joins TRBV20-1 to TRBJ2-7, with TRBD2 matching over 11 bases. CDR3 length equals 15 residues. Germline trimming cut 6 bases from V and 2 bases from J; bases unmatched to any gene: 9. The V gene's germline CDR1 is DFQATT and CDR2 SNEGSKA (reference sequence). The chain's CDR3 is CSAVPGTSGPYEQYF. The CDR3 DNA follows: TGCAGTGCCGTCCCAGGGACTAGCGGACCCTACGAGCAGTACTTC.

The J gene is TRBJ2-4, the V gene TRBV14; possibly TRBD1 for D (6 bases). The V end was cut by 4 bases, the J end by 6 bases, with 25 bases between. Germline V CDR1 and CDR2: SGHDN, FVKESK. The CDR3 runs to 18 residues. DNA for the CDR3: TGTGCCAGCAGCCCAGGGGACGGGACACTGGTATTTGGAAACATTCAGTACTTC. It yields the protein CASSPGDGTLVFGNIQYF.

The J gene is TRBJ1-4, the V gene TRBV25-1; D remains unclear. The CDR3 spans 13 residues. Trimming left V 6 bases short and J 10 bases short, with 15 bases between. Germline values: CDR1 MGHDK, CDR2 SYGVNS. The CDR3 sequence: CASSGEVVGKLFF. CDR3 sequence (DNA): TGTGCCAGCAGCGGGGAGGTCGTGGGAAAACTGTTTTTT.

The sample holds a few counts of this clonotype. The DNA for the CDR3 is TGTGCCAGCAGTTACTCTGGGATTTACGAGCAGTACTTC. It codes for CASSYSGIYEQYF. The V call is TRBV6-5, the J call TRBJ2-7; D not resolved. The ends were cut back, 0 bases at V and 4 bases at J, with 7 bases in the middle. The CDR3 is made up of 13 amino acids. Germline loops: CDR1 MNHEY, CDR2 SVGAGI.

The sample holds many counts of this clonotype. The chain joins TRBV18 to TRBJ2-7; 7 nucleotides line up with TRBD2. CDR3 size: 17 residues. V gave up 3 bases and J gave up 1 base; unmatched junction bases: 12. Germline V gene lookup returns CDR1 KGHSH and CDR2 LQKENI. The CDR3 loop reads CASSPAFRRELSYEQYF. CDR3 coding DNA: TGTGCCAGCTCACCTGCGTTTCGGCGGGAGTTGTCCTACGAGCAGTACTTC.

This sequence joins TRBV12-2 and TRBJ1-1. TRBV12-2 is assigned pseudogene status. The CDR3 has 11 amino acids. The CDR3 sequence is CASRSLLGAFF. For the CDR3, the DNA is TGTGCAAGTCGCTCCCTACTTGGAGCTTTCTTT.

The chain joins TRBV28 to TRBJ2-1; possibly TRBD2 for D (6 bases). The length of the CDR3 is 15 residues. V was pared by 8 bases and J by 4 bases, with 18 bases between. Germline loops: CDR1 MDHEN, CDR2 SYDVKM. The CDR3 is CASAPRGMGYNEQFF. CDR3 nucleotides: TGTGCCAGCGCCCCCCGGGGGATGGGGTACAATGAGCAGTTCTTC.

This clonotype occurred a few times. V gene TRBV20-1 combines with J gene TRBJ2-3, with D unclear. The CDR3 is 13 amino acids. V was clipped by 6 bases and J by 4 bases, with 14 bases between them. CDR1 is DFQATT, CDR2 SNEGSKA, per germline (reference sequence). This CDR3 reads CSANAGVSDTQYF. CDR3 nucleotides: TGCAGTGCCAACGCTGGGGTTTCAGATACGCAGTATTTT.

This clonotype showed up many times. This rearrangement joins TRBV20-1 to TRBJ2-1, with D unresolved. V gave up 4 bases and J gave up 4 bases, with 14 bases separating them. The length of the CDR3 is 14 residues. Per germline, CDR1 DFQATT and CDR2 SNEGSKA (reference sequence). The CDR3 region is CSATGSTLYNEQFF. As DNA, the CDR3 is TGCAGTGCTACCGGATCGACCCTTTACAATGAGCAGTTCTTC.

The J gene is TRBJ2-5, the V gene TRBV12-3 or TRBV12-4; D unclear. This CDR3 comprises 11 residues. The ends were cut back, 5 bases at V and 4 bases at J, with 5 bases in the middle. DNA of the CDR3: TGTGCCAGCAGTGAGCTAGAGACCCAGTACTTC. Its protein product is CASSELETQYF.

The V gene is TRBV4-3, the J gene TRBJ2-2; D may match TRBD1 or TRBD2 (5 bases each). Trimming removed 0 bases from V and 1 base from J, with 12 bases in between. Germline V CDR1 and CDR2: LGHNA, YSLEER. This CDR3 is built from 17 residues. CDR3 amino acids: CASSQDAGTVNTGELFF. The CDR3 DNA is TGCGCCAGCAGCCAAGACGCAGGGACCGTGAACACCGGGGAGCTGTTTTTT.

The V call is TRBV27, the J call TRBJ2-1; D may match TRBD1 or TRBD2 (5 bases each). Germline V CDR1 and CDR2: MNHEY, SMNVEV (reference sequence). V lost 6 bases and J lost 5, with 14 bases in between. CDR3 length: 14 amino acids. The CDR3 reads CASSFWGKDNEQFF. The CDR3 bases are TGTGCCAGCAGCTTCTGGGGGAAGGACAATGAGCAGTTCTTC.

V gene TRBV28 combines with J gene TRBJ1-5; D call uncertain. Deletions cut 6 bases from V and 2 bases from J, with 8 bases between. CDR3 length: 13 amino acids. Germline values: CDR1 MDHEN, CDR2 SYDVKM. The CDR3 sequence is CASRTVGNQPQHF. The CDR3 nucleotides are TGTGCCAGCAGAACAGTTGGCAATCAGCCCCAGCATTTT.

This clonotype was found a few times. The chain recombines TRBV7-2 with TRBJ2-1; 8 nucleotides agree with TRBD2. V gave up 7 bases and J gave up 10 bases; unmatched junction bases: 15. Germline V gene data show CDR1 as SGHTA and CDR2 as FQGNSA. The CDR3 length is 15 residues. This chain's CDR3 is CASTSGVTGGREQFF. In nucleotides, the CDR3 is TGTGCCAGCACCTCTGGGGTAACGGGAGGGCGGGAGCAGTTCTTC.

The chain employs TRBV6-2 or TRBV6-3 and TRBJ2-7; D gene ambiguous. Trimming took off 6 bases at V and 3 bases at J, with 9 bases between the two ends. Germline lookup yields CDR1 MNHEY and CDR2 SVGEGT. This CDR3 has 12 residues. The CDR3 sequence is CASRPDIYEQYF. CDR3 in DNA: TGTGCCAGCAGACCTGACATCTACGAGCAGTACTTC.

A few counts support this clonotype. V gene TRBV6-6 combines with J gene TRBJ1-4; D gene ambiguous. The CDR3 sequence is 15 residues long. Germline CDR1 and CDR2: MNHNY and SVGAGI (reference sequence). Trimming pared 0 bases from V and 8 bases from J, leaving 13 bases between. The CDR3 protein is CASSYSRGSEEKLFF. As DNA, the CDR3 is TGTGCCAGCAGTTACTCCCGGGGTTCTGAGGAAAAACTGTTTTTT.

This clonotype was observed a few times. V gene TRBV12-3 or TRBV12-4 combines with J gene TRBJ2-4; no reliable D call. Deletions cut 3 bases from V and 0 bases from J, with 9 bases between. The CDR3 is 15 residues long. In nucleotides, the CDR3 is TGTGCCAGCAGTTTTACAGAGAGAGCCAAAAACATTCAGTACTTC. Amino acid sequence: CASSFTERAKNIQYF.

Concerning this clonotype itself: The junction does not match germline at one end; this may be a read error. The chain combines TRBV12-3 or TRBV12-4 with TRBJ2-7; 8 positions agree with TRBD2. This CDR3 is built from 16 residues. The CDR3 here is CANSRRVAGLSYEQYF. The CDR3 nucleotides are TGTGCCAACAGTCGGCGGGTAGCGGGGCTCTCCTACGAGCAGTACTTC.

V is TRBV29-1 and J is TRBJ2-7; D gene unclear. The V gene's germline CDR1 is SQVTM and CDR2 ANQGSEA. V lost 7 bases, J lost 3 bases, and 10 bases lay in between. CDR3 size: 11 residues. CDR3 DNA: TGCAGCGCCCAGACACTCTACGAGCAGTACTTC. It codes for CSAQTLYEQYF.

This clonotype was counted only a few times. The chain couples TRBV6-6 to TRBJ1-5; D call uncertain. Between the trimmed V and J ends, which lost 9 bases and 0 bases, there was a span of 9 bases. This CDR3 comprises 13 residues. Germline V CDR1 and CDR2: MNHNY, SVGAGI (reference sequence). For the CDR3, the DNA is TGTGCCAGTTATGGATATAGCAATCAGCCCCAGCATTTT. Protein product: CASYGYSNQPQHF.

V is TRBV7-3 and J is TRBJ2-4; 8 positions match TRBD1. The CDR3 spans 16 residues. Trimming took 4 bases from V and 1 from J; bases not matched to a gene: 6. CDR1 and CDR2 from the germline V gene are SGHTA and FQGTGA. The CDR3 loop reads CASSSQGAGAKNIQYF. CDR3 DNA sequence: TGTGCCAGCAGCTCTCAGGGGGCAGGGGCCAAAAACATTCAGTACTTC.

This clonotype was observed at least ten times. V gene TRBV3-1 combines with J gene TRBJ2-7; 12 bases fit TRBD2. Germline V gene data show CDR1 as LGHDT and CDR2 as YNNKEL (reference sequence). This CDR3 contains 17 residues. Unmatched junction bases numbered 5, after V lost 1 base and J lost 1 base. The CDR3 DNA reads as TGTGCCAGCAGCCAAGCACTAGCGGGAGGAGGATCCTACGAGCAGTACTTC. This codes for CASSQALAGGGSYEQYF.

This clonotype was counted at least ten times. The gene calls are TRBV11-2 and TRBJ2-5, with TRBD1 as a possible D gene (5 bases). Germline V lookup: CDR1 SGHAT, CDR2 FQNNGV. The CDR3 is 13 amino acids. V lost 4 bases to trimming and J lost 2 bases, with 8 bases between them. The CDR3 region has the DNA TGTGCCAGCAGCTGGGGCCCACAAGAGACCCAGTACTTC. Encoded protein: CASSWGPQETQYF.

This clonotype was observed at least ten times. V and J are TRBV6-4 and TRBJ2-3, with 10 bases matching TRBD2. The germline CDR1 and CDR2 sequences are MRHNA and SNTAGT. The ends lost 6 bases at V and 1 base at J; junction bases unmatched: 4. CDR3 length equals 15 residues. CDR3 DNA sequence: TGTGCCAGCAGGACCGGGACTAGCGGCACAGATACGCAGTATTTT. Its translation: CASRTGTSGTDTQYF.